Below are 10 T cell receptor beta chains sequenced from a single sample in a study of blood T cell repertoires in COVID-19. Here immunoSEQ multiplex PCR was the method, and the copy in TCRdb shows in-frame clones only, minus some. The sample yields some 42,000 clones, about 88% seen once. The sample consisted of peripheral blood. These receptor sequences come from a human donor in a cohort sampled during active COVID-19.

This chain links TRBV19 with TRBJ2-1; 15 nucleotides line up with TRBD2. Per the germline V gene, CDR1 is LNHDA and CDR2 is SQIVND (reference sequence). CDR3 length: 20 residues. The ends lost 4 bases at V and 0 bases at J; junction bases unmatched: 10. The CDR3 DNA is TGTGCCAGTAGTAAATACGGGACTAGCGGGGGGCCGAGCTCCTACAATGAGCAGTTCTTC. Protein sequence: CASSKYGTSGGPSSYNEQFF.

The chain has TRBV9 and TRBJ2-3, with 8 nucleotides matching TRBD1. The CDR3 covers 17 residues. V was clipped by 2 bases and J by 5 bases; unmatched bases: 13. Germline CDR1 SGDLS, CDR2 YYNGEE. Written as DNA, the CDR3 is TGTGCCAGCAGCGTCCGCTCCGACAGGGGAATCGGAGATACGCAGTATTTT. This translates into CASSVRSDRGIGDTQYF.

This chain joins TRBV11-2 and TRBJ1-3; D is possibly TRBD1 (5 bases). Trimming took off 5 bases at V and 4 bases at J, with 12 bases between the two ends. The germline CDR1 and CDR2 sequences are SGHAT and FQNNGV. The length of the CDR3 is 14 residues. The CDR3 DNA is TGTGCCAGCAGCCACCTTCACAGGGGAAACACCATATATTTT. Translation gives CASSHLHRGNTIYF.

The chain has TRBV18 and TRBJ2-7, with 7 bases aligning to TRBD1. Trimming at V came to 2 bases and at J to 2 bases, leaving 3 bases not matched to a gene. The CDR3 contains 14 residues. Per germline, CDR1 KGHSH and CDR2 LQKENI. The CDR3 DNA follows: TGTGCCAGCTCACCAGGGCAGGGGGCCTACGAGCAGTACTTC. Protein sequence: CASSPGQGAYEQYF.

The CDR3 nucleotides read TGTGCCAGCAGCCAAGATCCCGGACAGGGGGGTTCCTACGAGCAGTACTTC. Amino acids: CASSQDPGQGGSYEQYF. This chain connects TRBV3-1 (or the pseudogene TRBV3-2) to TRBJ2-7, with TRBD1 identical over 10 bases. The CDR3 is made up of 17 amino acids. Germline values: CDR1 LGHDT, CDR2 YNNKEL (reference sequence). The junction had 6 bases not matched to a gene; V was cut back by 0 bases and J by 1 base.

CDR3 nucleotides: TGTGCCAGCAGTGAAAGAGGAGACAGAATCACAGATACGCAGTATTTT. This sequence encodes CASSERGDRITDTQYF. V usage is TRBV2 and J usage is TRBJ2-3, with D maybe TRBD1 (5 bases). This CDR3 spans 16 amino acids. CDR1 is SNHLY, CDR2 FYNNEI, per germline. V shed 2 bases and J shed 2 bases, with 14 bases lying between them.

CDR3 residues: CATADRVNTEAFF. DNA of the CDR3: TGTGCCACCGCGGACAGGGTGAACACTGAAGCTTTCTTT. The rearrangement links TRBV19 to TRBJ1-1; 8 bases fit TRBD1. With 10 bases clipped from V and 0 bases from J, the junction kept 4 bases outside the gene matches. The V gene's germline CDR1 is LNHDA and CDR2 SQIVND (reference sequence). The CDR3 is 13 residues long.

The genes are TRBV5-1 and TRBJ2-5; TRBD1 aligns across 7 bases. Per the germline V gene, CDR1 is SGHRS and CDR2 is YFSETQ. This CDR3 is 15 amino acids long. V trimming: 7 bases; J trimming: 3 bases; junction bases outside the gene matches: 12. The DNA for the CDR3 is TGCGCCAGCCTCCCCTTGACAGGGATGAAAGAGACCCAGTACTTC. This sequence encodes CASLPLTGMKETQYF. The full variable domain, rest sourced from reference TRBV5-1 and TRBJ2-5, is KAGVTQTPRYLIKTRGQQVTLSCSPISGHRSVSWYQQTPGQGLQFLFEYFSETQRNKGNFPGRFSGRQFSNSRSEMNVSTLELGDSALYLCASLPLTGMKETQYFGPGTRLLVL.

The chain couples TRBV5-1 to TRBJ2-1; no firm D call. The CDR3 consists of 13 residues. CDR1 and CDR2 (germline): SGHRS, YFSETQ. Trimming removed 3 bases from V and 3 bases from J, with 7 bases in between. DNA for the CDR3: TGCGCCAGCAGCTCAGTAAACTACAATGAGCAGTTCTTC. Translating gives CASSSVNYNEQFF. Full variable domain (rest looked up from reference TRBV5-1 and TRBJ2-1): KAGVTQTPRYLIKTRGQQVTLSCSPISGHRSVSWYQQTPGQGLQFLFEYFSETQRNKGNFPGRFSGRQFSNSRSEMNVSTLELGDSALYLCASSSVNYNEQFFGPGTRLTVL.

The chain joins TRBV6-2 or TRBV6-3 to TRBJ1-2; unclear D gene. Germline V CDR1 and CDR2: MNHEY, SVGEGT. The CDR3 loop spans 16 amino acids. V was pared by 4 bases and J by 4 bases, with 19 bases between. DNA of the CDR3: TGTGCCAGCAGTTCCAACAAAGTCGTACAGTCCTATGGCTACACCTTC. Translating it yields CASSSNKVVQSYGYTF.